Below, 19 T cell receptor beta chains from the same sample are listed, as sequenced in a study of OX40 agonist ivuxolimab in advanced cancers. Measured with immunoSEQ multiplex PCR; TCRdb has only the in-frame clones, and not every one. The sample holds tens of thousands of clones; over 80% are singletons and the top ten take 20% to 30%. Sample: CD4+ or CD8+ T cells sorted from blood, taken in a trial of the OX40 agonist ivuxolimab. The receptors here all came from an adult with an advanced solid tumor such as melanoma, head and neck, liver or kidney cancer.

This clone appeared a single time. V is TRBV27 and J is TRBJ1-2; D not resolved. Germline CDR1 reads MNHEY; CDR2 reads SMNVEV (reference sequence). V was pared by 5 bases and J by 4 bases, with 14 bases between. This CDR3 is built from 14 residues. DNA of the CDR3: TGTGCCAGCAGTCCGATAGACGGTCCCTATGGCTACACCTTC. This encodes CASSPIDGPYGYTF.

The chain couples TRBV27 to TRBJ1-5; D uncertain. The CDR3 has 13 amino acids. Germline lookup yields CDR1 MNHEY and CDR2 SMNVEV (reference sequence). Trimming removed 6 bases at V and 3 bases at J, with 9 bases between. The CDR3 reads CASSLGLNQPQHF. The DNA for the CDR3 is TGTGCCAGCAGCTTAGGCCTCAATCAGCCCCAGCATTTT.

Regarding this clone: This same CDR3 is encoded by further DNA sequences in the sample. This chain links TRBV27 with TRBJ2-1, with 8 bases lining up with TRBD1. The CDR3 is 13 residues long. Germline V gene lookup returns CDR1 MNHEY and CDR2 SMNVEV (reference sequence). The V and J ends lost 7 bases and 7 bases, in that order; junction bases with no gene match: 6. CDR3 residues: CASTPRTGNEQFF. The CDR3 DNA sequence: TGTGCCAGCACCCCGAGGACAGGGAATGAGCAGTTCTTC.

The V call is TRBV6-1, the J call TRBJ2-7; D gene ambiguous. CDR3 length: 13 amino acids. CDR1 and CDR2 (germline): MNHNS, SASEGT. Trimming took 4 bases from V and 0 from J, leaving 7 bases between them. CDR3 sequence (DNA): TGTGCCAGCAGTGGGATGAGCTCCTACGAGCAGTACTTC. Translated, it gives CASSGMSSYEQYF.

V and J are TRBV5-1 and TRBJ2-2; possibly TRBD2 for D (7 bases). The CDR3 has 17 amino acids. The V and J ends lost 6 bases and 5 bases respectively, with 23 bases between them. Per germline, CDR1 SGHRS and CDR2 YFSETQ. CDR3 region: CASTFSLDGGPTGELFF. The CDR3 DNA reads TGCGCCAGCACCTTTAGCTTGGACGGGGGGCCTACCGGGGAGCTGTTTTTT.

This clone showed up just a few times. The gene calls are TRBV27 and TRBJ1-2; D is uncertain. CDR3 length: 13 residues. The germline V and J ends were trimmed by 2 bases and 2 bases, with 6 bases remaining between them. Germline CDR1 is MNHEY and CDR2 is SMNVEV (reference sequence). The CDR3 protein is CASSLTPNYGYTF. DNA of the CDR3: TGTGCCAGCAGTTTAACACCGAACTATGGCTACACCTTC.

The chain uses TRBV27 and TRBJ2-7; 7 nucleotides line up with TRBD1. Germline-derived CDR1 and CDR2 are MNHEY and SMNVEV (reference sequence). V trimming: 5 bases; J trimming: 3 bases; junction bases outside the gene matches: 4. The CDR3 sequence is 13 residues long. CDR3 coding DNA: TGTGCCAGCAGTCCTGGGACAGTCTACGAGCAGTACTTC. Its protein product is CASSPGTVYEQYF.

The rearrangement uses TRBV27 and TRBJ2-7, with TRBD1 as a possible D gene (6 bases). Deletions cut 11 bases from V and 6 bases from J, with 14 bases between. Germline CDR1 reads MNHEY; CDR2 reads SMNVEV (reference sequence). The CDR3 loop spans 11 amino acids. CDR3 DNA sequence: TGTGCCGTGGGGCAGGGGTTCGAGCAGTACTTC. Residues: CAVGQGFEQYF.

J is TRBJ1-2 and V is TRBV7-2; 10 bases map to TRBD1. With V trimmed by 1 base and J by 2 bases, 4 bases remained unmatched. CDR3 length: 16 residues. Germline loops: CDR1 SGHTA, CDR2 FQGNSA. The CDR3 DNA sequence: TGTGCCAGCAGCTTAGGCCGGGACAGGGGAAACTATGGCTACACCTTC. This translates into CASSLGRDRGNYGYTF.

The chain carries TRBV7-9 and TRBJ1-3; 7 bases are a match to TRBD1. The V gene's germline CDR1 is SEHNR and CDR2 FQNEAQ (reference sequence). This CDR3 contains 17 residues. Trimming at V came to 4 bases and at J to 0 bases, leaving 9 bases not matched to a gene. CDR3 DNA: TGTGCCAGCAGCTGGGGAGGGGGCGGCTACTCTGGAAACACCATATATTTT. Its translation is CASSWGGGGYSGNTIYF. The whole variable domain, remainder taken from reference TRBV7-9 and TRBJ1-3, is DTGVSQNPRHKITKRGQNVTFRCDPISEHNRLYWYRQTLGQGPEFLTYFQNEAQLEKSRLLSDRFSAERPKGSFSTLEIQRTEQGDSAMYLCASSWGGGGYSGNTIYFGEGSWLTVV.

The V gene is TRBV7-9, the J gene TRBJ1-1; tentative D call: TRBD1 (6 bases). Germline V gene lookup returns CDR1 SEHNR and CDR2 FQNEAQ (reference sequence). CDR3 length: 15 amino acids. The V gene lost 4 bases and the J gene lost 1 base, with 13 bases spanning the gap. CDR3 sequence: CASSSTLTGNTEAFF. CDR3 in DNA: TGTGCCAGCAGCTCGACACTGACAGGGAACACTGAAGCTTTCTTT.

The chain uses TRBV7-9 and TRBJ2-2; D remains ambiguous. Trimming pared 6 bases from V and 1 base from J, leaving 6 bases between. This CDR3 has 13 amino acids. Germline V gives CDR1 SEHNR, CDR2 FQNEAQ (reference sequence). For the CDR3, the DNA is TGTGCCAGCAGTACGGAGAACACCGGGGAGCTGTTTTTT. Residues: CASSTENTGELFF.

V usage is TRBV4-3 and J usage is TRBJ2-1; 7 bases map to TRBD2. Unmatched junction bases numbered 7, after V lost 0 bases and J lost 8 bases. This CDR3 region has 15 residues. Germline values: CDR1 LGHNA, CDR2 YSLEER. CDR3 bases: TGCGCCAGCAGCCAAGAATGGCGGGGGATCGATGAGCAGTTCTTC. The encoded protein is CASSQEWRGIDEQFF.

The chain recombines TRBV7-9 with TRBJ2-1; 8 nucleotides match TRBD2. Trimming at V came to 5 bases and at J to 15 bases, leaving 15 bases not matched to a gene. CDR1 and CDR2 from the germline V gene are SEHNR and FQNEAQ (reference sequence). This CDR3 is built from 14 residues. In DNA form, the CDR3 reads TGTGCCAGCAGCCCCCGGACTAGCCACTGGATGGGGTTCTTC. This gives the protein CASSPRTSHWMGFF.

The rearrangement uses TRBV4-3 and TRBJ2-6, with D hard to call. This CDR3 is built from 16 residues. V lost 0 bases to trimming and J lost 4 bases, with 10 bases between them. Germline assignment: CDR1 LGHNA and CDR2 YSLEER. CDR3 bases: TGCGCCAGCAGCCAAGATCGAGGTTTCGGGGCCAACGTCCTGACTTTC. As protein: CASSQDRGFGANVLTF.

This clone appeared a single time. One end of the junction is discordant with germline, which a read error may explain. The chain is built from TRBV4-3 and TRBJ2-2; D may be TRBD1 (7 bases). The CDR3 runs to 17 residues. Germline CDR1 is LGHNA and CDR2 is YSLEER. This CDR3 reads CASSQGTGDLNTGELFF. For the CDR3, the DNA is TGCGCCAGCAGTCAAGGAACAGGGGACTTGAACACCGGGGAGCTGTTTTTT.

The rearrangement uses TRBV28 and TRBJ2-7; the D gene could be TRBD1 or TRBD2 (5 bases each). Germline V CDR1 and CDR2: MDHEN, SYDVKM. Trimming took off 6 bases at V and 0 bases at J, with 12 bases between the two ends. The CDR3 length is 14 residues. The CDR3 loop reads CASSLPGSSYEQYF. The CDR3 bases are TGTGCCAGCAGCTTACCAGGGAGCTCCTACGAGCAGTACTTC. Based on the CDR3 plus reference TRBV28 and TRBJ2-7, the full variable domain is DVKVTQSSRYLVKRTGEKVFLECVQDMDHENMFWYRQDPGLGLRLIYFSYDVKMKEKGDIPEGYSVSREKKERFSLILESASTNQTSMYLCASSLPGSSYEQYFGPGTRLTVT.

The chain has TRBV4-3 and TRBJ1-6; TRBD1 agrees at 7 bases. The CDR3 is made up of 15 amino acids. With V trimmed by 1 base and J by 5 bases, 2 bases remained unmatched. Germline values: CDR1 LGHNA, CDR2 YSLEER. CDR3 DNA sequence: TGCGCCAGCAGCCAAGGCAGGGGGAATAATTCACCCCTCCACTTT. Its translation is CASSQGRGNNSPLHF.

This chain joins TRBV28 and TRBJ2-3; 7 nucleotides agree with TRBD2. CDR1 and CDR2 from the germline V gene are MDHEN and SYDVKM. Trimming took 4 bases from V and 5 from J; bases not matched to a gene: 21. The CDR3 loop spans 19 amino acids. The CDR3 bases are TGTGCCAGCAGTTGGACTAGTGTAGGGGATCCCAACCCCCAAGATACGCAGTATTTT. As protein: CASSWTSVGDPNPQDTQYF.